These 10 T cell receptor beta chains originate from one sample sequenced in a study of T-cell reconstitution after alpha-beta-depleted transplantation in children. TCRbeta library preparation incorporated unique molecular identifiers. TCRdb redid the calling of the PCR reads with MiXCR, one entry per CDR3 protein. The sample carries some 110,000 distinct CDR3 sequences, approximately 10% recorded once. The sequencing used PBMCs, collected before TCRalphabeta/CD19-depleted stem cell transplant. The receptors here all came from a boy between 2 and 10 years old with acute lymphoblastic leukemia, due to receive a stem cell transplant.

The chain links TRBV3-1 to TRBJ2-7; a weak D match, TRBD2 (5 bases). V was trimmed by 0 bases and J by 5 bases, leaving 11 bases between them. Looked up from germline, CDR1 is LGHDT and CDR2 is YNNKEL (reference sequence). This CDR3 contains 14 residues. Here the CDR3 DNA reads TGTGCCAGCAGCCAAGAAAGAGGGAACCACGAGCAGTACTTC. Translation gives CASSQERGNHEQYF.

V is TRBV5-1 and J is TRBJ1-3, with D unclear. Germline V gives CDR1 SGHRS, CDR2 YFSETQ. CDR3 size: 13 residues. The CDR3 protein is CTGPGDSGNTIYF. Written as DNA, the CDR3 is TGCACCGGACCCGGAGACTCTGGAAACACCATATATTTT. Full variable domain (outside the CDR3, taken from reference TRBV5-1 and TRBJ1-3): KAGVTQTPRYLIKTRGQQVTLSCSPISGHRSVSWYQQTPGQGLQFLFEYFSETQRNKGNFPGRFSGRQFSNSRSEMNVSTLELGDSALYLCTGPGDSGNTIYFGEGSWLTVV.

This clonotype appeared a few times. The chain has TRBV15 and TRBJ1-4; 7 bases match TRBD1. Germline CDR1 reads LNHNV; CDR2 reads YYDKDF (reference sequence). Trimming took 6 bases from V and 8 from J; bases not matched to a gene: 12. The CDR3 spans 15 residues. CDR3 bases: TGTGCCACCAGTCCTACCGGGACAGTTAAGGAAAAACTGTTTTTT. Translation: CATSPTGTVKEKLFF.

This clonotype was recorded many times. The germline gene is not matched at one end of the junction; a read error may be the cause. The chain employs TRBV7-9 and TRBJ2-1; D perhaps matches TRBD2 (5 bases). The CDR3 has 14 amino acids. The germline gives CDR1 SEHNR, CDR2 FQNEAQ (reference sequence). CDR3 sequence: CASTLSGLYNEQFF. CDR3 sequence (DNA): TGTGCCAGCACCTTATCGGGATTATACAATGAGCAGTTCTTC.

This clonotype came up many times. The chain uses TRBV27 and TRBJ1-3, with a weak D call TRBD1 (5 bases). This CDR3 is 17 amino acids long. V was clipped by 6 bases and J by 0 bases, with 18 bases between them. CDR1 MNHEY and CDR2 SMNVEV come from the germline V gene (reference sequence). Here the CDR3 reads CASSWKQAIPSGNTIYF. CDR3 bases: TGTGCCAGCAGCTGGAAACAGGCCATCCCCTCTGGAAACACCATATATTTT.

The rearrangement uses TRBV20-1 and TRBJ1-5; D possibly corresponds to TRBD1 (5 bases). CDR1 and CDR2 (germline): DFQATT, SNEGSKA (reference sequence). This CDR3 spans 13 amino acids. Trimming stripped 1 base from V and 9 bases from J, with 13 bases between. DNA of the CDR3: TGCAGTGCTAGAGGGACTGCCCAGGGGCCCCAGCATTTT. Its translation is CSARGTAQGPQHF.

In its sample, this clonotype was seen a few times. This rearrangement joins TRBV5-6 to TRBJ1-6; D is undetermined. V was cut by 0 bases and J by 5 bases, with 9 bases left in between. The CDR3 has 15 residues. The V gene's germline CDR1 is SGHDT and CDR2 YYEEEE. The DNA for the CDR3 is TGTGCCAGCAGCTTGGCCCTTGGTGATAATTCACCCCTCCACTTT. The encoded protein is CASSLALGDNSPLHF.

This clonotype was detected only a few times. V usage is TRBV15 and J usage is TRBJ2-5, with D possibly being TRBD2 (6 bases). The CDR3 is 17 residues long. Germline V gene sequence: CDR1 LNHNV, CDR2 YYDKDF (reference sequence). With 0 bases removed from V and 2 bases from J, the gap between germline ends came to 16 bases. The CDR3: CATSRDRRDGFQETQYF. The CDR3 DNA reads TGTGCCACCAGCAGAGATAGGCGGGACGGATTTCAAGAGACCCAGTACTTC.

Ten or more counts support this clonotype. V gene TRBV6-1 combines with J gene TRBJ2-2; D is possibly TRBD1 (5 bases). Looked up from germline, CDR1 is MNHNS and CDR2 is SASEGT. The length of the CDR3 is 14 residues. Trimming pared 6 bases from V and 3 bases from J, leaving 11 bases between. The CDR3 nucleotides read TGTGCCAGCAGCCCCGGACAATACACCGGGGAGCTGTTTTTT. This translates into CASSPGQYTGELFF.

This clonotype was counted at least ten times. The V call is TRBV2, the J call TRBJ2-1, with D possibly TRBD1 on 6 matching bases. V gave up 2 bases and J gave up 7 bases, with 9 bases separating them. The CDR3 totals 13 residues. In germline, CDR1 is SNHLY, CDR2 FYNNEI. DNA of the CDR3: TGTGCCAGCAGTGAACAGGGGATGAATGAGCAGTTCTTC. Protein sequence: CASSEQGMNEQFF.